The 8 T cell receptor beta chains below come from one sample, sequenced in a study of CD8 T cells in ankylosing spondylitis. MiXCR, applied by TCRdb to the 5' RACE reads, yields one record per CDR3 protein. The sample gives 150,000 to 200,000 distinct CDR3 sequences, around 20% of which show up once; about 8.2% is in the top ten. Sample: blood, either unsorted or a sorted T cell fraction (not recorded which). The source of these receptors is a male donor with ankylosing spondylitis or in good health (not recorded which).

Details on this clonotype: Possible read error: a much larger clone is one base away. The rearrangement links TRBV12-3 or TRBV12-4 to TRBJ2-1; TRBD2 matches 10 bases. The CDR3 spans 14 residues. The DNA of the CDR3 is TGTGCCAGCAGTCTACGACTAGCGGGCAATGGGCAGTTCTTC. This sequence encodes CASSLRLAGNGQFF.

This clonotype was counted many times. CDR3 DNA: TGCGCCAGCAGCAACGGGACTAGCGGCACAGATACGCAGTATTTT. Protein sequence: CASSNGTSGTDTQYF. The chain links TRBV5-1 to TRBJ2-3; 10 nucleotides align to TRBD2. CDR1 is SGHRS, CDR2 YFSETQ, per germline. Trimming cost V 4 bases and J 1 base; bases outside gene matches: 3. The CDR3 loop spans 15 amino acids.

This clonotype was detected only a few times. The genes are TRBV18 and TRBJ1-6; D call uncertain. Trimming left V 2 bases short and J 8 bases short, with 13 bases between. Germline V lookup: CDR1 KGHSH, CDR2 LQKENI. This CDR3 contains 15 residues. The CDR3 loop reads CASSPLDPPHSPLHF. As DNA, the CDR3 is TGTGCCAGCTCACCATTGGACCCACCCCATTCACCCCTCCACTTT.

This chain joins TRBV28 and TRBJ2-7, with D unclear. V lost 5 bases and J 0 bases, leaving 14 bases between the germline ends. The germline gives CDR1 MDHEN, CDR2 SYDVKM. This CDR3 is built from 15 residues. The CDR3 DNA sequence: TGTGCCAGCAGTCCCCCGGTTCTAAGCTCCTACGAGCAGTACTTC. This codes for CASSPPVLSSYEQYF.

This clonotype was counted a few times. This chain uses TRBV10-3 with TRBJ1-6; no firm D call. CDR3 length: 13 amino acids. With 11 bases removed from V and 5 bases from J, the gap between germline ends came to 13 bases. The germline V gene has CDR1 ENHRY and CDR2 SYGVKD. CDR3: CASRAGNNSPLHF. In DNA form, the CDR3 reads TGTGCCTCACGAGCGGGGAATAATTCACCCCTCCACTTT.

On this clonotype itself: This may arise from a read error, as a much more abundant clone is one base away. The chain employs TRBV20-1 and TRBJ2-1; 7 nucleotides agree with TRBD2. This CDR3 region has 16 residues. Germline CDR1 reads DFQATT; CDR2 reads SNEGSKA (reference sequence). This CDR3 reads CSARPSSGTRYTEQFF. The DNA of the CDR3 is TGCAGTGCTCGACCCTCAAGCGGGACCCGATACACTGAGCAGTTCTTC.

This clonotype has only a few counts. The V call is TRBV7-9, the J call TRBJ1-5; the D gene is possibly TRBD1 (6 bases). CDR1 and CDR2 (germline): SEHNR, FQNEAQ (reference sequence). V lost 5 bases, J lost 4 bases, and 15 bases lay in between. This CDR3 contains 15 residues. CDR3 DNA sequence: TGTGCCAGCAGCGCGAACAGGGAGGAAAATCAGCCCCAGCATTTT. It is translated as CASSANREENQPQHF.

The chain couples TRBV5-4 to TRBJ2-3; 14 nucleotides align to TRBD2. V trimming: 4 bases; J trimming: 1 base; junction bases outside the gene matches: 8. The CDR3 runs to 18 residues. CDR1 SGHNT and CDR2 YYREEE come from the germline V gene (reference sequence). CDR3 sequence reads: CASSRGTSGRTGTDTQYF. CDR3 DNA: TGTGCCAGCAGCAGAGGGACTAGCGGGAGAACGGGCACAGATACGCAGTATTTT. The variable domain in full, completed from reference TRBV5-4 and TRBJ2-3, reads ETGVTQSPTHLIKTRGQQVTLRCSSQSGHNTVSWYQQALGQGPQFIFQYYREEENGRGNFPPRFSGLQFPNYSSELNVNALELDDSALYLCASSRGTSGRTGTDTQYFGPGTRLTVL.